This T cell receptor (beta chain) came from a study of T-cell reconstitution after alpha-beta-depleted transplantation in children (dated by TCRdb to 2016 to 2017). Regarding the research as a whole: The study quantitatively tracked T-cell immune reconstitution after TCRalphabeta/CD19-depleted allogeneic hematopoietic cell transplantation in children using TCR repertoire profiling.

From V the trimming removes 5 bases and from J it removes 2 bases, while the gene matches leave 6 bases of the junction unaccounted for. Looking up the germline V gene yields CDR1 MRHNA and CDR2 SNTAGT. Counted from cysteine to phenylalanine, this CDR3 has 15 amino acids. Kept here is only the CDR3 DNA, which spans 45 bases and is read in frame from base 1. The method behind the library was PCR. TCRdb names Illumina HiSeq 2500 as the instrument used. To normalize quantification of the TCRbeta repertoire, the TCR libraries were built with molecular barcoding that relied on unique molecular identifiers. TCRdb trimmed public reads at Q25 via fastp, called clones via MiXCR and kept in-frame beta chains. When rows share a CDR3 protein, they turn into one entry using the most common DNA and genes. This sample gives about 230,000 distinct CDR3 sequences in total; around 12% of them show up just once. The ten largest clones take up 2% to 3% of the sample.

The table lists this clonotype with a count of one. Its antigen is not yet known. Base qualities were left out, and no much larger clone turns up one base away. A single read counts as weak evidence. This TCR was sampled from a human donor who donated a stem cell graft to a child with acute lymphoblastic leukemia. The receptor chain draws on TRBV6-4 and TRBJ2-3; 8 nucleotides in the junction match TRBD2. Material: PBMCs from the stem cell graft donor, obtained from the stem cell graft. The nucleotide sequence reads as follows: TGTGCCAGCAGTAGAGCGGGAGAACCCACAGATACGCAGTATTTT. Its protein product is CASSRAGEPTDTQYF.